This TCR beta chain was sequenced during a study of type 1 regulatory T cells. About the research overall: An in vitro protocol generated T-allo10, a Tr1-enriched, alloantigen-specific CD4 T cell product.

Using its own MiXCR run on the reads, TCRdb lists one record per CDR3 protein. The table has 60,000 to 80,000 distinct CDR3 sequences, 63% seen once; the top ten hold 7.6%. This clonotype is a singleton in its sample. Its antigen is still unknown. The graft donor-derived T-allo10 cells reportedly recognize host alloantigens, are anergic, and suppress alloantigen-specifically. The J segment lost 5 bases and the V segment lost 0 bases, leaving 9 bases of the junction unmatched. Germline V lookup: CDR1 SEHNR, CDR2 FQNEAQ (reference sequence). CDR3 length: 16 amino acids. The sequence derives from a human donor in good health. The chain combines TRBV7-9 with TRBJ1-2, with 7 positions matching TRBD1. The sequenced material came from cultured T cells, either the whole culture or a sorted T cell fraction (not recorded which). Described subset: Tr1-enriched cell product generated in vitro against host alloantigens. CDR3 sequence: CASSLALTGALYGYTF. For the CDR3, the DNA is TGTGCCAGCAGCTTAGCACTTACAGGGGCCCTATATGGCTACACCTTC.